Shown below are 10 T cell receptor beta chains from a single sample sequenced in a study of Graves' ophthalmopathy and Graves' hyperthyroidism. The authors amplified TCR beta CDR3 regions, and they did so from RNA transcripts for repertoire sequencing. In the first round, RT-PCR was carried out with HTBI primers, and a multiplex PCR formed the second round. TCRdb redid the calling of the multiplex PCR reads with MiXCR, one entry per CDR3 protein. The data show a few hundred thousand distinct CDR3 sequences, approximately 18% seen once. Specimen: peripheral blood. The receptor source for this set is an adult woman with stable Graves' hyperthyroidism.

This clonotype has just a few counts. A read error may be the cause here, since a much bigger clone is one base away. The chain employs TRBV15 and TRBJ2-7; D is possibly TRBD2 (6 bases). CDR3 size: 14 residues. Germline V gene lookup returns CDR1 LNHNV and CDR2 YYDKDF (reference sequence). The CDR3 protein is CATSRDSPGDEQCF. In DNA form, the CDR3 reads TGTGCCACCAGCAGAGACTCCCCGGGGGACGAGCAGTGCTTC.

This chain connects TRBV28 to TRBJ2-7; 8 bases align to TRBD1. The germline V gene encodes CDR1 MDHEN and CDR2 SYDVKM. Trimming removed 6 bases from V and 1 base from J; junction bases left unmatched: 5. This CDR3 has 14 amino acids. DNA of the CDR3: TGTGCCAGCAGGTTGGGACAGGAATCCTACGAGCAGTACTTC. This translates into CASRLGQESYEQYF.

This clonotype was detected many times. The rearrangement joins TRBV7-9 to TRBJ2-7; no clear D. Between the trimmed V and J ends, which lost 4 bases and 5 bases, there was a span of 9 bases. CDR1 is SEHNR and CDR2 is FQNEAQ in the germline V gene (reference sequence). This CDR3 spans 12 amino acids. The CDR3 sequence: CASSSLGNEQYF. DNA for the CDR3: TGTGCCAGCAGCTCCCTTGGGAACGAGCAGTACTTC.

This clonotype was counted many times. The chain recombines TRBV19 with TRBJ2-7; TRBD2 might be the D (7 bases). Germline V gene data show CDR1 as LNHDA and CDR2 as SQIVND (reference sequence). V lost 9 bases, J lost 7 bases, and 37 bases lay in between. CDR3 size: 19 residues. DNA for the CDR3: TGTGCCAGAATAAAGCGGGACACGTCATCCTCCGGTTTGGACAAAGAGCAGTACTTC. This sequence encodes CARIKRDTSSSGLDKEQYF.

This clonotype was observed a few times. The chain links TRBV19 to TRBJ1-3; D uncertain. CDR3 length: 13 amino acids. V shed 9 bases and J shed 5 bases, with 14 bases lying between them. The germline CDR1 and CDR2 sequences are LNHDA and SQIVND (reference sequence). CDR3 amino acids: CASRLGGRNTIYF. DNA of the CDR3: TGTGCCAGCCGCCTTGGTGGGCGAAACACCATATATTTT.

This clonotype was counted at least ten times. This sequence joins TRBV29-1 and TRBJ2-7; 12 bases line up with TRBD2. This CDR3 region has 14 residues. The germline V gene encodes CDR1 SQVTM and CDR2 ANQGSEA. With V trimmed by 6 bases and J by 0 bases, 3 bases remained unmatched. The CDR3 here is CSVKTSGSSYEQYF. DNA for the CDR3: TGCAGCGTGAAGACTAGCGGGAGCTCCTACGAGCAGTACTTC.

This clonotype occurred many times. CDR3 sequence (DNA): TGTGCCAGTAGTCCCCTCGGACGGAAGAACACTGAAGCTTTCTTT. This gives the protein CASSPLGRKNTEAFF. This chain links TRBV19 with TRBJ1-1; D not certain. Per the germline V gene, CDR1 is LNHDA and CDR2 is SQIVND (reference sequence). This CDR3 contains 15 residues. V lost 5 bases, J lost 1 base, and 14 bases lay in between. Using reference TRBV19 and TRBJ1-1 for the parts outside the CDR3, the full variable domain is DGGITQSPKYLFRKEGQNVTLSCEQNLNHDAMYWYRQDPGQGLRLIYYSQIVNDFQKGDIAEGYSVSREKKESFPLTVTSAQKNPTAFYLCASSPLGRKNTEAFFGQGTRLTVV.

The chain joins TRBV28 to TRBJ2-3, with D tentatively TRBD1 (6 bases). V gave up 7 bases and J gave up 2 bases, with 13 bases separating them. CDR1 and CDR2 (germline): MDHEN, SYDVKM. This CDR3 spans 14 amino acids. CDR3 region: CASKTGTHTDTQYF. The CDR3, as DNA: TGTGCCAGCAAGACCGGGACACACACAGATACGCAGTATTTT.

This clonotype showed up just a few times. This chain joins TRBV2 and TRBJ2-2; TRBD2 might be the D (6 bases). Per the germline V gene, CDR1 is SNHLY and CDR2 is FYNNEI. The CDR3 runs 15 residues. With 9 bases removed from V and 1 base from J, the gap between germline ends came to 15 bases. CDR3 nucleotides: TGTGCCAGTGGAAGGCGGGGCCTGAACACCGGGGAGCTGTTTTTT. Translation gives CASGRRGLNTGELFF.

This clonotype showed up many times. The rearrangement joins TRBV5-1 to TRBJ1-1, with D possibly being TRBD1 (6 bases). With 0 bases removed from V and 1 base from J, the gap between germline ends came to 13 bases. In germline, CDR1 is SGHRS, CDR2 YFSETQ. This CDR3 region has 16 residues. This CDR3 is CASSLAGVGRNTEAFF. In DNA, the CDR3 is TGCGCCAGCAGCTTGGCAGGGGTCGGGAGGAACACTGAAGCTTTCTTT.